The 11 T cell receptor beta chains presented below share a single source sample, sequenced in a study of human T cells and chemical hapten exposure. Time point meaning: patch test 1, 2 weeks after DPC sensitization. As for treatment: therapeutic diphenylcyclopropenone sensitization with weekly scalp DPC. TCRdb processed the RACE reads anew with MiXCR; each CDR3 protein has one entry. The sample contains more than 70,000 distinct CDR3 sequences, 10% to 15% of which appear only once. The sample was whole blood, taken in connection with sensitization to the hapten diphenylcyclopropenone (DPC). These receptors were taken from a woman in her fifties or sixties with alopecia areata. Some clones in this sample may be carry-over from other donors' samples.

Ten or more counts support this clonotype. The chain uses TRBV12-3 or TRBV12-4 and TRBJ1-1; D not certain. CDR3 length equals 13 residues. The V gene lost 4 bases and the J gene lost 11 bases, with 17 bases spanning the gap. CDR3 sequence (DNA): TGTGCCAGCAGTTCAGGAGGAGGTCTGAAGGCTTTCTTT. It codes for CASSSGGGLKAFF.

This clonotype was counted between two and nine times. The rearrangement joins TRBV12-3 or TRBV12-4 to TRBJ1-1; D gene unclear. The CDR3 spans 14 residues. Trimming took 3 bases from V and 1 from J, leaving 9 bases between them. The CDR3 is CASSFDPPNTEAFF. The CDR3, as DNA: TGTGCCAGCAGTTTCGACCCCCCGAACACTGAAGCTTTCTTT.

The chain is built from TRBV14 and TRBJ2-5; D gene ambiguous. Germline assignment: CDR1 SGHDN and CDR2 FVKESK. V was trimmed by 1 base and J by 7 bases, leaving 10 bases between them. The CDR3 is made up of 13 amino acids. The CDR3 DNA is TGTGCCAGCAGCCAAGGACCCCCGGGGACCCAGTACTTC. Amino acids: CASSQGPPGTQYF.

The chain employs TRBV9 and TRBJ2-3, with TRBD2 identical over 10 bases. CDR1 SGDLS and CDR2 YYNGEE come from the germline V gene. This CDR3 region has 18 residues. J gave up 4 bases and V 1 base, and 12 bases lay outside the gene matches. CDR3: CASSVQPLAGGSADTQYF. CDR3 sequence (DNA): TGTGCCAGCAGCGTACAGCCGTTAGCGGGGGGCAGTGCAGATACGCAGTATTTT.

This clonotype has only a few counts. V usage is TRBV5-1 and J usage is TRBJ1-6; weak D call: TRBD1 (5 bases). CDR3 size: 14 residues. Germline-derived CDR1 and CDR2 are SGHRS and YFSETQ. V was pared by 4 bases and J by 8 bases, with 13 bases between. This CDR3 is CASSQPGGDSPLHF. The CDR3 region has the DNA TGCGCCAGCAGCCAACCGGGGGGTGATTCACCCCTCCACTTT.

This clonotype occurred a few times. The genes are TRBV30 and TRBJ2-3; 8 bases map to TRBD1. V was clipped by 0 bases and J by 4 bases; unmatched bases: 9. From germline, CDR1 is GTSNPN and CDR2 SVGIG (reference sequence). The CDR3 runs to 16 residues. CDR3: CAWSVSTGVIPDTQYF. The CDR3 DNA sequence: TGTGCCTGGAGTGTTTCGACAGGGGTAATACCAGATACGCAGTATTTT.

This clonotype has more than one count but fewer than ten. This chain connects TRBV20-1 to TRBJ1-5; TRBD1 might be the D (5 bases). The CDR3 has 12 amino acids. V lost 1 base, J lost 4 bases, and 5 bases lay in between. CDR1 DFQATT and CDR2 SNEGSKA come from the germline V gene (reference sequence). The CDR3 reads CSARGTNQPQHF. The CDR3 nucleotides are TGCAGTGCTAGAGGGACAAATCAGCCCCAGCATTTT.

This clonotype was seen repeatedly, ten times or more. The chain recombines TRBV20-1 with TRBJ2-3; 8 positions match TRBD2. The V gene end was trimmed by 4 bases and the J gene end by 2 bases; junction bases not matched to a gene: 17. This CDR3 has 18 residues. Germline CDR1 and CDR2: DFQATT and SNEGSKA (reference sequence). In nucleotides, the CDR3 is TGCAGTGCTACGCCCCCCCAGGGAAGCGGGGGAAACACAGATACGCAGTATTTT. Translated, it gives CSATPPQGSGGNTDTQYF.

This clonotype was seen a few times. The chain links TRBV20-1 to TRBJ1-5; D is perhaps TRBD1 (6 bases). The CDR3 totals 13 residues. CDR1 and CDR2 from the germline V gene are DFQATT and SNEGSKA (reference sequence). The germline V and J ends were trimmed by 3 bases and 7 bases, with 13 bases remaining between them. The chain's CDR3 is CSARAGGLQPQHF. Here the CDR3 DNA reads TGCAGTGCTAGGGCGGGGGGGCTCCAGCCCCAGCATTTT.

The table lists this clonotype with a few counts. The chain couples TRBV11-2 to TRBJ1-2; D is ambiguous. With 2 bases removed from V and 1 base from J, the gap between germline ends came to 8 bases. This CDR3 has 14 amino acids. Germline values: CDR1 SGHAT, CDR2 FQNNGV. The CDR3 DNA sequence: TGTGCCAGCAGCTTATTACCTGATAACTATGGCTACACCTTC. Its protein product is CASSLLPDNYGYTF.

The gene calls are TRBV30 and TRBJ1-3; no definite D call. The germline V gene encodes CDR1 GTSNPN and CDR2 SVGIG (reference sequence). CDR3 length: 11 amino acids. Trimming pared 3 bases from V and 2 bases from J, leaving 2 bases between. The CDR3 loop is CAWRTGNTIYF. The CDR3 coding sequence is TGTGCCTGGAGAACTGGAAACACCATATATTTT.